Shown below are 19 T cell receptor beta chains from a single sample sequenced in a study of OX40 agonist ivuxolimab in advanced cancers. The library was generated by the immunoSEQ multiplex PCR assay. TCRdb carries this immuneACCESS record with in-frame sequences only. Its versions omit some clonotypes, under half of them owing to an unresolved V gene in the studies checked, with the rest unexplained. The sample has about 58,000 clones on record, around nine tenths of them singletons. The ten most abundant clones make up roughly 0.76% of the sample. The input for sequencing was CD4+ or CD8+ T cells sorted from blood, taken in a trial of the OX40 agonist ivuxolimab. These receptors came from an adult with an advanced solid tumor such as melanoma, head and neck, liver or kidney cancer.

V and J are TRBV29-1 and TRBJ2-3, with TRBD2 matching 7 bases. Germline assignment: CDR1 SQVTM and CDR2 ANQGSEA. V lost 5 bases and J lost 0; bases outside the gene matches: 5. The CDR3 contains 14 residues. This CDR3 is CSVMGEGSTDTQYF. Written as DNA, the CDR3 is TGCAGCGTTATGGGGGAGGGTAGCACAGATACGCAGTATTTT.

The chain uses TRBV7-2 and TRBJ2-2; D gene ambiguous. The CDR3 runs 15 residues. Trimming removed 1 base at V and 0 bases at J, with 6 bases between. Germline V lookup: CDR1 SGHTA, CDR2 FQGNSA. The CDR3 reads CASSLVQTNTGELFF. CDR3 nucleotides: TGTGCCAGCAGCTTAGTTCAGACGAACACCGGGGAGCTGTTTTTT. The whole variable domain, filled in from reference TRBV7-2 and TRBJ2-2, reads GAGVSQSPSNKVTEKGKDVELRCDPISGHTALYWYRQSLGQGLEFLIYFQGNSAPDKSGLPSDRFSAERTGGSVSTLTIQRTQQEDSAVYLCASSLVQTNTGELFFGEGSRLTVL.

CDR3 loop: CASSRDFNQPQHF. The CDR3 DNA reads as TGTGCCAGCAGCCGGGACTTCAATCAGCCCCAGCATTTT. The chain employs TRBV5-4 and TRBJ1-5; the D gene is possibly TRBD1 (5 bases). V was pared by 4 bases and J by 3 bases, with 8 bases between. Per the germline V gene, CDR1 is SGHNT and CDR2 is YYREEE (reference sequence). The CDR3 totals 13 residues.

The genes are TRBV4-2 and TRBJ1-1; D is possibly TRBD1 (6 bases). Trimming took off 1 base at V and 4 bases at J, with 13 bases between the two ends. This CDR3 comprises 15 residues. Germline values: CDR1 LGHNA, CDR2 YNFKEQ. The DNA of the CDR3 is TGTGCCAGCAGCCAAGTAAAACAGGGTGCCACTGAAGCTTTCTTT. It encodes CASSQVKQGATEAFF.

The chain employs TRBV28 and TRBJ1-2; 7 bases align to TRBD1. This CDR3 comprises 14 residues. V shed 2 bases and J 8 bases; nucleotides not matched to a gene: 8. Germline CDR1 reads MDHEN; CDR2 reads SYDVKM. This chain's CDR3 is CASSLGRGQFGYTF. The CDR3 bases are TGTGCCAGCAGTTTAGGAAGGGGGCAATTCGGCTACACCTTC.

The chain links TRBV5-1 to TRBJ2-3; no firm D call. Per the germline V gene, CDR1 is SGHRS and CDR2 is YFSETQ. V lost 1 base and J lost 4, with 10 bases in between. This CDR3 comprises 14 residues. CDR3 sequence (DNA): TGCGCCAGCAGCTTGACAAACGTCGCAGATACGCAGTATTTT. It specifies CASSLTNVADTQYF.

The CDR3 DNA is TGTGCCAGCAGTTTCTGGGACAGCAACACCGGGGAGCTGTTTTTT. Translated, it gives CASSFWDSNTGELFF. This chain joins TRBV28 and TRBJ2-2; 7 bases agree with TRBD1. Germline CDR1 MDHEN, CDR2 SYDVKM. This CDR3 contains 15 residues. The J segment lost 2 bases and the V segment lost 3 bases, leaving 3 bases of the junction unmatched.

The chain links TRBV7-9 to TRBJ1-1; tentatively, D is TRBD1 (5 bases). The CDR3 spans 13 residues. Germline V CDR1 and CDR2: SEHNR, FQNEAQ (reference sequence). V was pared by 4 bases and J by 1 base, with 7 bases between. The CDR3 DNA follows: TGTGCCAGCAGCTCCCAGGGGAACACTGAAGCTTTCTTT. Translating it yields CASSSQGNTEAFF.

The J gene is TRBJ2-7, the V gene TRBV6-6, with 7 nucleotides matching TRBD2. J gave up 0 bases and V 0 bases, and 5 bases lay outside the gene matches. There are 16 residues in the CDR3. Germline CDR1 reads MNHNY; CDR2 reads SVGAGI (reference sequence). This CDR3 is CASSYSALADSYEQYF. Written as DNA, the CDR3 is TGTGCCAGCAGTTACTCGGCCCTAGCGGACTCCTACGAGCAGTACTTC.

The chain has TRBV7-3 and TRBJ2-1; D gene uncertain. Germline V CDR1 and CDR2: SGHTA, FQGTGA. Trimming shortened V by 1 base and J by 9 bases, and 4 bases separated the two germline ends. This CDR3 has 11 residues. CDR3: CASSLSGEQFF. CDR3 DNA sequence: TGTGCCAGCAGCTTAAGTGGTGAGCAGTTCTTC.

The chain links TRBV7-8 to TRBJ1-3; D is undetermined. Germline assignment: CDR1 SGHVS and CDR2 FQNEAQ. The CDR3 is 18 residues long. V was shortened by 1 base and J by 0 bases, with 16 bases between the two germline ends. CDR3 bases: TGTGCCAGCAGCTTAGAGAGGGTTTCCCACCTCTCTGGAAACACCATATATTTT. Protein product: CASSLERVSHLSGNTIYF.

The chain has TRBV6-5 and TRBJ1-5; unclear D gene. Germline V gene sequence: CDR1 MNHEY, CDR2 SVGAGI. There are 14 residues in the CDR3. Trimming left V 5 bases short and J 9 bases short, with 17 bases between. In nucleotides, the CDR3 is TGTGCCAGCAGTGTATTCGTCCGGGGAGGGCCCCAGCATTTT. Amino acid sequence: CASSVFVRGGPQHF.

This chain links TRBV7-9 with TRBJ1-2; 10 positions agree with TRBD1. Trimming at V came to 3 bases and at J to 8 bases, leaving 6 bases not matched to a gene. CDR1 and CDR2 from the germline V gene are SEHNR and FQNEAQ (reference sequence). This CDR3 region has 14 residues. CDR3: CASSFRDRGGGYTF. CDR3 bases: TGTGCCAGCAGCTTTAGGGACAGGGGAGGCGGCTACACCTTC.

For the CDR3, the DNA is TGCGCCAGCAGCCAAGATCCACAGGAATACCTCTACGAGCAGTACTTC. This gives the protein CASSQDPQEYLYEQYF. The chain uses TRBV4-1 and TRBJ2-7; TRBD1 is a possible D gene (5 bases). The V end lost 0 bases, the J end lost 3 bases, and 15 bases lay between the germline ends. The germline V gene has CDR1 MGHRA and CDR2 YSYEKL. The CDR3 consists of 16 residues.

The rearrangement links TRBV11-3 to TRBJ2-2; either TRBD1 or TRBD2 may fit D (5 bases each). With 5 bases removed from V and 3 bases from J, the gap between germline ends came to 13 bases. This CDR3 has 15 amino acids. Germline V gene sequence: CDR1 SGHNT, CDR2 YENEEA. CDR3 region: CASSPSTGHTGELFF. In nucleotides, the CDR3 is TGTGCCAGCAGCCCATCAACGGGACACACCGGGGAGCTGTTTTTT.

The rearrangement joins TRBV6-5 to TRBJ2-1; 11 nucleotides agree with TRBD2. Germline V gene sequence: CDR1 MNHEY, CDR2 SVGAGI. The J segment lost 5 bases and the V segment lost 4 bases, leaving 4 bases of the junction unmatched. The CDR3 sequence is 15 residues long. CDR3 bases: TGTGCCAGCAGTTCGGGGACTAGCGGAAACAATGAGCAGTTCTTC. The encoded protein is CASSSGTSGNNEQFF.

The chain uses TRBV28 and TRBJ1-5; TRBD1 is a possible D gene (5 bases). The germline gives CDR1 MDHEN, CDR2 SYDVKM. This CDR3 region has 15 residues. Trimming stripped 1 base from V and 1 base from J, with 8 bases between. CDR3 DNA: TGTGCCAGCAGTTTATCTTGGGGGAGCAATCAGCCCCAGCATTTT. It translates to CASSLSWGSNQPQHF.

This rearrangement joins TRBV19 to TRBJ2-1; 13 bases fit TRBD2. Unmatched junction bases numbered 17, after V lost 5 bases and J lost 1 base. There are 21 residues in the CDR3. The germline V gene encodes CDR1 LNHDA and CDR2 SQIVND (reference sequence). CDR3 protein: CASSDRGWTSGRVKSYNEQFF. The CDR3 DNA is TGTGCCAGTAGTGACAGGGGCTGGACTAGCGGGAGAGTTAAATCCTACAATGAGCAGTTCTTC.

The genes are TRBV5-4 and TRBJ2-5; D unresolved. V was clipped by 0 bases and J by 10 bases, with 13 bases between them. This CDR3 is built from 13 residues. CDR1 is SGHNT, CDR2 YYREEE, per germline (reference sequence). CDR3: CASSLAQPADQYF. The DNA for the CDR3 is TGTGCCAGCAGCTTGGCACAACCTGCGGACCAGTACTTC.